The 18 T cell receptor beta chains below come from one sample, sequenced in a study of blood T cell repertoires in COVID-19. Here immunoSEQ multiplex PCR was the method, and the copy in TCRdb shows in-frame clones only, minus some. The data contain 50,000 to 70,000 clones, 79% of them singletons. Sequenced material: peripheral blood. These receptors were collected from a man in his sixties with acute or convalescent COVID-19.

This clone was counted a few times. This chain links TRBV7-8 with TRBJ2-1, with D possibly TRBD2 on 6 matching bases. Germline CDR1 and CDR2: SGHVS and FQNEAQ. The CDR3 totals 12 residues. V was pared by 4 bases and J by 9 bases, with 10 bases between. The CDR3 sequence is CASSSLASEQFF. The CDR3 DNA reads TGTGCCAGCAGCTCTCTAGCGAGTGAGCAGTTCTTC.

The chain joins TRBV29-1 to TRBJ1-1; TRBD1 is a possible D gene (5 bases). This CDR3 region has 17 residues. Looked up from germline, CDR1 is SQVTM and CDR2 is ANQGSEA. With 6 bases removed from V and 0 bases from J, the gap between germline ends came to 23 bases. CDR3 protein: CSVGGGALNRMNTEAFF. DNA for the CDR3: TGCAGCGTGGGGGGAGGGGCCCTCAACCGAATGAACACTGAAGCTTTCTTT.

This rearrangement joins TRBV6-5 to TRBJ2-1, with unresolved D. This CDR3 is 13 amino acids long. Germline CDR1 MNHEY, CDR2 SVGAGI. V lost 2 bases, J lost 6 bases, and 8 bases lay in between. The CDR3 sequence: CASSYVRGNEQFF. Here the CDR3 DNA reads TGTGCCAGCAGTTACGTTCGAGGCAATGAGCAGTTCTTC.

This clone was observed a few times. The genes are TRBV5-1 and TRBJ1-2; the D gene is possibly TRBD1 (6 bases). Trimming removed 2 bases from V and 0 bases from J, with 8 bases in between. CDR3 length: 14 residues. The germline gives CDR1 SGHRS, CDR2 YFSETQ. CDR3 sequence: CASSFRTANYGYTF. The CDR3 coding sequence is TGCGCCAGCAGCTTTAGGACAGCTAACTATGGCTACACCTTC.

This chain joins TRBV19 and TRBJ1-1; tentatively, D is TRBD1 (5 bases). Germline CDR1 LNHDA, CDR2 SQIVND (reference sequence). Trimming removed 3 bases at V and 1 base at J, with 12 bases between. CDR3 length: 15 amino acids. CDR3 coding DNA: TGTGCCAGTAGTATCAATCTAGGGGAGAACACTGAAGCTTTCTTT. Encoded protein: CASSINLGENTEAFF. Combining the CDR3 with reference TRBV19 and TRBJ1-1 gives the whole variable domain DGGITQSPKYLFRKEGQNVTLSCEQNLNHDAMYWYRQDPGQGLRLIYYSQIVNDFQKGDIAEGYSVSREKKESFPLTVTSAQKNPTAFYLCASSINLGENTEAFFGQGTRLTVV.

This sequence joins TRBV27 and TRBJ2-3, with D maybe TRBD1 (5 bases). Germline CDR1 and CDR2: MNHEY and SMNVEV (reference sequence). The CDR3 has 14 amino acids. The V gene lost 3 bases and the J gene lost 4 bases, with 11 bases spanning the gap. CDR3 loop: CASSFWQGPDTQYF. CDR3 coding DNA: TGTGCCAGCAGTTTCTGGCAGGGCCCAGATACGCAGTATTTT.

This chain connects TRBV11-2 to TRBJ1-2; 7 bases align to TRBD1. After removal of 5 bases from V and 8 bases from J, the junction contained 8 bases not matched to a gene. The CDR3 has 13 amino acids. Looked up from germline, CDR1 is SGHAT and CDR2 is FQNNGV. CDR3 sequence: CASSPGTARGYTF. As DNA, the CDR3 is TGTGCCAGCAGCCCAGGGACAGCCCGGGGCTACACCTTC.

The chain links TRBV15 to TRBJ1-4; the D gene is possibly TRBD1 (6 bases). Trimming removed 7 bases from V and 7 bases from J, with 13 bases in between. CDR1 and CDR2 (germline): LNHNV, YYDKDF (reference sequence). This CDR3 is built from 13 residues. The CDR3 DNA sequence: TGTGCCACCAAGGGGGGGCGATTTGAAAAACTGTTTTTT. Amino acids: CATKGGRFEKLFF.

The CDR3 is CASGRGRMNEQFF. The CDR3 region has the DNA TGTGCCAGCGGACGCGGGAGAATGAATGAGCAGTTCTTC. This chain links TRBV7-2 with TRBJ2-1, with TRBD2 identical over 7 bases. In germline, CDR1 is SGHTA, CDR2 FQGNSA. The CDR3 consists of 13 residues. The junction had 8 bases not matched to a gene; V was cut back by 8 bases and J by 7 bases.

V and J are TRBV5-1 and TRBJ1-2; no clear D. The CDR3 runs to 14 residues. Trimming left V 4 bases short and J 8 bases short, with 18 bases between. CDR1 is SGHRS and CDR2 is YFSETQ in the germline V gene. The CDR3 DNA reads as TGCGCCAGCAGCCCACCCCGTTCTACGGAGGGCTACACCTTC. Amino acids: CASSPPRSTEGYTF. Full variable domain (remainder filled in from reference TRBV5-1 and TRBJ1-2): KAGVTQTPRYLIKTRGQQVTLSCSPISGHRSVSWYQQTPGQGLQFLFEYFSETQRNKGNFPGRFSGRQFSNSRSEMNVSTLELGDSALYLCASSPPRSTEGYTFGSGTRLTVV.

This chain joins TRBV30 and TRBJ1-6; tentative D call: TRBD1 (6 bases). The CDR3 consists of 16 residues. CDR1 and CDR2 (germline): GTSNPN, SVGIG (reference sequence). V gave up 1 base and J gave up 4 bases, with 14 bases separating them. The CDR3 DNA reads as TGTGCCTGGAGTGCCAGGGGTTTATTATATAATTCACCCCTCCACTTT. This encodes CAWSARGLLYNSPLHF.

The chain links TRBV7-8 to TRBJ2-7; TRBD1 matches 8 bases. V shed 5 bases and J 3 bases; nucleotides not matched to a gene: 9. Germline CDR1 reads SGHVS; CDR2 reads FQNEAQ. The CDR3 is 15 residues long. CDR3 in amino acids: CASSAQGATGYEQYF. CDR3 DNA sequence: TGTGCCAGCAGCGCCCAGGGGGCGACCGGCTACGAGCAGTACTTC.

This chain joins TRBV11-2 and TRBJ1-5; D remains unclear. V lost 1 base to trimming and J lost 6 bases, with 10 bases between them. Germline loops: CDR1 SGHAT, CDR2 FQNNGV. This CDR3 has 14 amino acids. In DNA form, the CDR3 reads TGTGCCAGCAGCTTAGGCGGGCAGTTTCAGCCCCAGCATTTT. Encoded protein: CASSLGGQFQPQHF.

This clone appeared a single time. This chain links TRBV10-1 with TRBJ2-3; unclear D gene. The V end was cut by 0 bases, the J end by 2 bases, with 9 bases between. This CDR3 has 15 amino acids. From germline, CDR1 is WNHNN and CDR2 SYGVQD (reference sequence). CDR3 sequence reads: CASSESSPITDTQYF. The CDR3 DNA follows: TGCGCCAGCAGTGAGTCGAGCCCTATCACAGATACGCAGTATTTT.

This chain joins TRBV29-1 and TRBJ1-2; 7 nucleotides align to TRBD1. The CDR3 runs 14 residues. With 5 bases clipped from V and 8 bases from J, the junction kept 14 bases outside the gene matches. Germline CDR1 SQVTM, CDR2 ANQGSEA. The CDR3, as DNA: TGCAGCGTTTTCCAGGGCGACACAGGGGACGGCTACACCTTC. As protein: CSVFQGDTGDGYTF.

This clone has more than one count but fewer than ten. This rearrangement joins TRBV4-2 to TRBJ2-7; D perhaps matches TRBD2 (6 bases). This CDR3 has 14 residues. Trimming took off 1 base at V and 2 bases at J, with 9 bases between the two ends. CDR1 and CDR2 from the germline V gene are LGHNA and YNFKEQ. The CDR3 region is CASSQVSGAYEQYF. CDR3 DNA sequence: TGTGCCAGCAGCCAAGTTTCGGGGGCCTACGAGCAGTACTTC.

This clone occurred a few times. The chain uses TRBV14 and TRBJ2-1, with 9 bases fitting TRBD2. The V gene's germline CDR1 is SGHDN and CDR2 FVKESK. Trimming removed 1 base from V and 0 bases from J; junction bases left unmatched: 4. This CDR3 is built from 17 residues. The CDR3 coding sequence is TGTGCCAGCAGCCAAGTTGTTAGCGGGAGCTCCTACAATGAGCAGTTCTTC. It yields the protein CASSQVVSGSSYNEQFF.

This clone occurred once. The V gene is TRBV5-1, the J gene TRBJ2-2; a possible D gene is TRBD2 (6 bases). From germline, CDR1 is SGHRS and CDR2 YFSETQ. The CDR3 is 14 amino acids. V lost 4 bases to trimming and J lost 1 base, with 8 bases between them. CDR3 sequence reads: CASSDSGNTGELFF. CDR3 nucleotide sequence: TGCGCCAGCAGCGATAGCGGGAACACCGGGGAGCTGTTTTTT. Supplemented by reference TRBV5-1 and TRBJ2-2, the full variable domain reads KAGVTQTPRYLIKTRGQQVTLSCSPISGHRSVSWYQQTPGQGLQFLFEYFSETQRNKGNFPGRFSGRQFSNSRSEMNVSTLELGDSALYLCASSDSGNTGELFFGEGSRLTVL.